The 5 T cell receptor beta chains below were found in one sample sequenced in a study of T cell responses to AZD1222 COVID-19 vaccine. The repertoire was sequenced with immunoSEQ multiplex PCR; TCRdb's copy has only in-frame clones and lacks some. The table lists about 97,000 clones, 70% to 90% of them singletons, with around 5% in the top ten. Here the sequenced sample was peripheral blood, taken on day 0 of AZD1222 vaccination. Receptor source: an adult in good health.

V usage is TRBV4-2 and J usage is TRBJ2-3, with D hard to call. CDR1 is LGHNA, CDR2 YNFKEQ, per germline. Trimming pared 0 bases from V and 6 bases from J, leaving 10 bases between. The CDR3 loop spans 14 amino acids. The CDR3 here is CASSQDQLSDTQYF. CDR3 bases: TGTGCCAGCAGCCAAGATCAGTTGAGCGATACGCAGTATTTT.

The chain couples TRBV28 to TRBJ2-7; D remains unclear. Germline V gives CDR1 MDHEN, CDR2 SYDVKM. This CDR3 has 14 residues. The V and J ends lost 5 bases and 3 bases respectively, with 14 bases between them. For the CDR3, the DNA is TGTGCCAGCAGTCCTCGAACGGAAGGCTACGAGCAGTACTTC. This encodes CASSPRTEGYEQYF.

The sample holds one count of this clone. This chain uses TRBV19 with TRBJ1-1; perhaps TRBD1 as D (6 bases). V was cut by 4 bases and J by 1 base, with 13 bases left in between. This CDR3 has 15 residues. Germline loops: CDR1 LNHDA, CDR2 SQIVND (reference sequence). The CDR3 DNA is TGTGCCAGTAGTACCCGGACGGGACAGAACACTGAAGCTTTCTTT. Encoded protein: CASSTRTGQNTEAFF.

The genes are TRBV21-1 and TRBJ1-2. TRBV21-1 is reported as a pseudogene. This CDR3 is 13 amino acids long. CDR3 residues: CASSPRPLYGYTF. The CDR3 coding sequence is TGTGCCAGCAGCCCTCGACCGCTCTATGGCTACACCTTC.

V and J are TRBV12-3 or TRBV12-4 and TRBJ2-7; D not certain. Trimming removed 5 bases at V and 4 bases at J, with 9 bases between. This CDR3 region has 12 residues. CDR3 residues: CASSPRPYEQYF. The DNA for the CDR3 is TGTGCCAGCAGTCCCCGCCCTTACGAGCAGTACTTC.